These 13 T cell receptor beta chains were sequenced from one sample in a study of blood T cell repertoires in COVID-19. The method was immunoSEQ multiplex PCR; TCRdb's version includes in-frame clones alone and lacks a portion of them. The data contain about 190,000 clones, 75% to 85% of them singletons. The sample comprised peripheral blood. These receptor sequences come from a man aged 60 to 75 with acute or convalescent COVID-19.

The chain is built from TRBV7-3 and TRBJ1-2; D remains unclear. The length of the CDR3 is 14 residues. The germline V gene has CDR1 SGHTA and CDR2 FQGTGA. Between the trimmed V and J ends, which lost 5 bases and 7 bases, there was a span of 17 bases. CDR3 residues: CASSPGSGEVGYTF. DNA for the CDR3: TGTGCCAGCAGCCCCGGGTCCGGTGAGGTTGGCTACACCTTC.

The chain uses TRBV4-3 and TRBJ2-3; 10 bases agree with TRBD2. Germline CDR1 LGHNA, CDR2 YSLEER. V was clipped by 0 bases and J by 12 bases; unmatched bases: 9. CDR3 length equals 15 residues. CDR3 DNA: TGCGCCAGCAGCCAAGATGGCTCTAGCGGGGGTCACCAGTATTTT. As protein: CASSQDGSSGGHQYF.

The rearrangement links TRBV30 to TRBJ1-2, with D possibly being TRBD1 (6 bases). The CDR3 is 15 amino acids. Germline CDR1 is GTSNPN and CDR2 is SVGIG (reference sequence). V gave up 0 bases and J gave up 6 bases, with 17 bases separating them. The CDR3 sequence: CAWSVLNGRGNGYTF. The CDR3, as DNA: TGTGCCTGGAGTGTACTAAATGGGAGGGGGAATGGCTACACCTTC.

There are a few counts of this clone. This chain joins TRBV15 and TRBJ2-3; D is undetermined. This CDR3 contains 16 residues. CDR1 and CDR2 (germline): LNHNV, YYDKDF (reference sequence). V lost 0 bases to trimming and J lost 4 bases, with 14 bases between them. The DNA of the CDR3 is TGTGCCACCAGCAGAGATCGGCTTACTAACTCAGATACGCAGTATTTT. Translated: CATSRDRLTNSDTQYF.

CDR3 bases: TGTGCCAGCAGTTACCACCCCGCGGAGACCCAGTACTTC. It is translated as CASSYHPAETQYF. The genes are TRBV6-5 and TRBJ2-5; D remains unclear. The V and J ends lost 2 bases and 5 bases respectively, with 9 bases between them. CDR1 MNHEY and CDR2 SVGAGI come from the germline V gene. This CDR3 is 13 amino acids long.

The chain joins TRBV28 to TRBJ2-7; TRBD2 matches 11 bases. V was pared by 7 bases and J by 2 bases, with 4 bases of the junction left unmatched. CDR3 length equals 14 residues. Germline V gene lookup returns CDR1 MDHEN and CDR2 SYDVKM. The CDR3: CASTGTSGTYEQYF. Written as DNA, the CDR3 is TGTGCCAGCACCGGGACTAGCGGAACCTACGAGCAGTACTTC.

The CDR3 DNA reads as TGCGCCAGCAGCCCAATGGGACAGGGCATTGTGGAGACCCAGTACTTC. Translation gives CASSPMGQGIVETQYF. The rearrangement links TRBV4-1 to TRBJ2-5, with 9 positions matching TRBD1. This CDR3 comprises 16 residues. The germline V gene encodes CDR1 MGHRA and CDR2 YSYEKL. The V segment lost 4 bases and the J segment 5 bases; nucleotides outside the gene matches: 11.

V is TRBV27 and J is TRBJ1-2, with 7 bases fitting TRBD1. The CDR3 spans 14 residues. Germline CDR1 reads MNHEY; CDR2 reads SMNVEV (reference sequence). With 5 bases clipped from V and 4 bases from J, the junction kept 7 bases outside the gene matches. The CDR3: CASSADRDFYGYTF. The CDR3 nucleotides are TGTGCCAGCAGTGCAGACAGGGATTTCTATGGCTACACCTTC.

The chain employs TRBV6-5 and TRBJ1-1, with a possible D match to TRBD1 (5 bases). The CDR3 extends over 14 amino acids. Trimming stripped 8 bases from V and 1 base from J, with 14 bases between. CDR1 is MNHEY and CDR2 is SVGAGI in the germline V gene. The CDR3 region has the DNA TGTGCCAGCGACTTACAGGCCTCGAACACTGAAGCTTTCTTT. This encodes CASDLQASNTEAFF.

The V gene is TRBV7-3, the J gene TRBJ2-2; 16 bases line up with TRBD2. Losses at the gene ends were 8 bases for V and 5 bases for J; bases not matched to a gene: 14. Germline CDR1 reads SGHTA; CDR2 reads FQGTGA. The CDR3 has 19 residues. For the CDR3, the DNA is TGTGCCAGCTTACCTACCGGGACTAGCGGGAGGGCCGGGACCGGGGAGCTGTTTTTT. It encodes CASLPTGTSGRAGTGELFF.

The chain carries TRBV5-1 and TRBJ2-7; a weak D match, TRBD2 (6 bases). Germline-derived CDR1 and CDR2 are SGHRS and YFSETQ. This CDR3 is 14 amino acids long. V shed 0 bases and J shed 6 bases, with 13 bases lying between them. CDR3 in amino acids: CASSLGRGLSEQYF. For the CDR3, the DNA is TGCGCCAGCAGCTTGGGGAGGGGATTGAGCGAGCAGTACTTC. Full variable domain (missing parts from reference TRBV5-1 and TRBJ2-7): KAGVTQTPRYLIKTRGQQVTLSCSPISGHRSVSWYQQTPGQGLQFLFEYFSETQRNKGNFPGRFSGRQFSNSRSEMNVSTLELGDSALYLCASSLGRGLSEQYFGPGTRLTVT.

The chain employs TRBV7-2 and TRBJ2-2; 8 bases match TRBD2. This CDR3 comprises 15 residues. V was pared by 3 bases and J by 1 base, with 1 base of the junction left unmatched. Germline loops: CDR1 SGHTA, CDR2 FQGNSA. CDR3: CASSFTSGNTGELFF. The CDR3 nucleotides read TGTGCCAGCAGCTTTACTAGCGGGAACACCGGGGAGCTGTTTTTT.

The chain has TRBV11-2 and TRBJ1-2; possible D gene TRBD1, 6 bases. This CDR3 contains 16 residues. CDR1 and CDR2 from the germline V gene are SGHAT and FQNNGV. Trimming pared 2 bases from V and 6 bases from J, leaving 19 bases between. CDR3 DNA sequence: TGTGCCAGCAGCTTACCCTGGGATAGGGGGATACATGGCTACACCTTC. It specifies CASSLPWDRGIHGYTF.